This T cell receptor (beta chain) is drawn from a study of blood T cell repertoires in COVID-19. Profiled with immunoSEQ multiplex PCR; TCRdb holds only in-frame clones, not every one. Here the sample spans 60,000 to 70,000 clones, roughly 80% being singletons. The CDR3 is 11 residues long. Looked up from germline, CDR1 is SEHNR and CDR2 is FQNEAQ (reference sequence). The V end lost 5 bases, the J end lost 4 bases, and 5 bases lay between the germline ends. This TCR came from a man aged 50-60 years with active COVID-19. The rearrangement joins TRBV7-9 to TRBJ2-5, with D uncertain. The source material was peripheral blood. CDR3 coding DNA: TGTGCCAGCAGCCCCGGAGAGACCCAGTACTTC. Its translation is CASSPGETQYF.